The clone carrying this TCR beta chain was detected only once. These data belong to a study of cytomegalovirus exposure and HLA in healthy donors. Germline V gene lookup returns CDR1 MDHEN and CDR2 SYDVKM. The V and J ends lost 6 bases and 0 bases respectively, with 9 bases between them. CDR3 length: 15 residues. The PCR made use of 60 Vbeta and 13 Jbeta primers. Using immunoSEQ multiplex PCR, the repertoire was profiled, and TCRdb retains in-frame clones only, with some absent. Here the sample spans approximately 130,000 clones, around 72% being singletons. The TCR originated in a woman aged 40-49 years in good health and CMV-seronegative. This chain joins TRBV28 and TRBJ2-6; TRBD1 might be the D (5 bases). Sequencing used PBMCs. The CDR3, as DNA: TGTGCCAGCAGCGCGCAGGGCTCTGGGGCCAACGTCCTGACTTTC. It translates to CASSAQGSGANVLTF.